The 4 T cell receptor beta chains below were found in one sample sequenced in a study of CD8+ T cells in alopecia areata. Extraction and reverse transcription of RNA yielded cDNA as the sequencing template. The table came from immunoSEQ multiplex PCR; TCRdb's copy has only in-frame clones and leaves some out. The sample shows about 110,000 clones, none of them appearing just once. The sequenced sample was lesional skin. The receptors were sampled from a C3H/HeJ mouse with alopecia areata. The strain's MHC type: H2-k.

This clone was seen many times. Each gene name is a mouse one. Read coverage stops 4 residues before the CDR3 terminus; the germline J gene supplies the remainder. V gene TRBV17 combines with J gene TRBJ1-2, with D perhaps matching TRBD1 (5 bases). Looked up from germline, CDR1 is MNHDT and CDR2 is YYDKIL. This CDR3 region has 13 residues. V gave up 3 bases and J gave up 0 bases, with 5 bases separating them. The covered CDR3 bases are TGTGCTAGCAGTAGGACAGCAAACTCC. Its translation is CASSRTANS. The entire CDR3 sequence reads CASSRTANSDYTF.

In this sample, this clone turned up a few times. Gene names are the mouse ones. The read halts 4 residues ahead of the CDR3 end, with the missing end drawn from the germline J gene. This chain connects TRBV13-3 to TRBJ2-5; 10 nucleotides match TRBD2. Germline CDR1 NNHDY, CDR2 SYVADS. This CDR3 contains 16 residues. V lost 2 bases and J lost 3; bases outside the gene matches: 6. The DNA read from the CDR3 is TGTGCCAGCAGTGACCCGGGGACTGGGGCACAAGAC. It codes for CASSDPGTGAQD. The whole CDR3 protein reads CASSDPGTGAQDTQYF.

Remarks on this clone: DNA and listed protein disagree at residue 11, so the protein shown here was translated from the DNA. Germline and genes here are mouse. The CDR3 loop is CTCSAVQGNSPLYF. Incomplete CDR3 DNA: TGCACCTGCAGTGCAGTGCAGGGGAATTCGCCC. This chain links TRBV1 with TRBJ1-6; possibly TRBD1 for D (6 bases). Sequencing ends 3 residues short of the CDR3 end; the germline J gene provides the rest. TRBJ1-6 counts as an open reading frame of uncertain function. Germline V CDR1 and CDR2: NSQYPW, LRSPGD (reference sequence). CDR3 length equals 14 residues. V lost 1 base, J lost 7 bases, and 8 bases lay in between.

Of note for this clone: Germline and genes here are mouse. The read halts 4 residues ahead of the CDR3 end, with the missing end drawn from the germline J gene. V gene TRBV13-3 combines with J gene TRBJ1-4; 7 bases match TRBD1. V shed 0 bases, J shed 3 bases, and the junction held 5 bases outside the gene matches. Per the germline V gene, CDR1 is NNHDY and CDR2 is SYVADS. The CDR3 spans 16 residues. CDR3 bases read: TGTGCCAGCAGTGATGCGGGCAGGGGGGCCAACGAA. Translated: CASSDAGRGANE. The CDR3 in full is CASSDAGRGANERLFF.